The rows below give T cell receptor beta chains drawn from one sample of a study of blood T cell repertoires in COVID-19. TCRdb's table, derived via immunoSEQ multiplex PCR, lists solely in-frame clones and lacks some. The repertoire includes about 240,000 clones, around 90% of them detected once, and under 9% sits in the top ten. Sample: peripheral blood. These receptors came from a woman in her 70s with active or convalescent COVID-19. The CDR3 runs from the conserved cysteine through the conserved F or W. The D gene is left open where the match is weak. Only some rows state a clone size, as once, few, many or a class for expanded clones.

>.|TRBV4-3|TRBJ2-7|TRBD1
CASSQVGGTGVYEQYF
TGCGCCAGCAGCCAAGTAGGAGGGACAGGGGTTTACGAGCAGTACTTC
>once|TRBV29-1|TRBJ1-1|.
CSVAGRAEAFF
TGCAGCGTTGCAGGGCGCGCTGAAGCTTTCTTT
>.|TRBV15|TRBJ2-2|TRBD1
CATSREGQGAGSGELFF
TGTGCCACCAGCAGAGAGGGCCAGGGGGCAGGTTCCGGGGAGCTGTTTTTT
>.|TRBV6-1|TRBJ1-2|.
CASSDLRLDSYGYTF
TGTGCCAGCAGTGATTTAAGGCTGGACTCTTATGGCTACACCTTC
>.|TRBV12-3/TRBV12-4|TRBJ2-1|TRBD1
CASSRQGAEQFF
TGTGCCAGCAGCCGACAGGGGGCAGAGCAGTTCTTC
>.|TRBV13|TRBJ1-3|TRBD1
CASSLGTGGSNTIYF
TGTGCCAGCAGCTTAGGGACAGGGGGATCGAACACCATATATTTT
>.|TRBV10-3|TRBJ1-5|.
CAISESSINQPQHF
TGTGCCATCAGTGAGTCATCCATTAATCAGCCCCAGCATTTT
>.|TRBV4-2|TRBJ2-1|.
CASSLTEDNEQFF
TGTGCCAGCAGCCTTACGGAGGACAATGAGCAGTTCTTC
>.|TRBV27|TRBJ2-2|.
CASSPWTLNTGELFF
TGTGCCAGCAGTCCGTGGACTCTTAACACCGGGGAGCTGTTTTTT
>.|TRBV5-1|TRBJ2-7|TRBD1
CASSLEDRGVEQYF
TGCGCCAGCAGCTTGGAGGACAGGGGAGTAGAGCAGTACTTC
>.|TRBV4-3|TRBJ1-2|.
CASSRSQGNYGYTF
TGCGCCAGCAGCCGCTCTCAGGGGAACTATGGCTACACCTTC
>.|TRBV12-3/TRBV12-4|TRBJ2-3|.
CASSPYTDTQYF
TGTGCCAGCAGTCCCTACACAGATACGCAGTATTTT
>.|TRBV11-2|TRBJ1-4|.
CASSLEVGAGEKLFF
TGTGCCAGCAGCTTAGAAGTAGGGGCAGGTGAAAAACTGTTTTTT
>.|TRBV3-1/TRBV3-2|TRBJ1-2|.
CASSPWRNYGYTF
TGTGCCAGCAGCCCTTGGAGGAACTATGGCTACACCTTC
>.|TRBV9|TRBJ2-3|TRBD2
CASSVDTSGTDTQYF
TGTGCCAGCAGCGTAGATACTAGCGGCACAGATACGCAGTATTTT
>.|TRBV21-1|TRBJ1-1|.
CASSKGRGGRKNTEAFF
TGTGCCAGCAGCAAAGGTCGGGGAGGACGGAAGAACACTGAAGCTTTCTTT
>.|TRBV18|TRBJ2-3|.
CASSLLIDTQYF
TGTGCCAGCTCACTCCTTATAGATACGCAGTATTTT
>.|TRBV11-3|TRBJ1-2|TRBD1
CASSHYTLGTGLGLDTF
TGTGCCAGCAGCCATTACACCCTTGGGACAGGGCTGGGGTTGGACACCTTC
>.|TRBV7-2|TRBJ1-4|TRBD1
CASSRRQGAATNEKLFF
TGTGCCAGCAGCCGCCGACAGGGGGCAGCCACTAATGAAAAACTGTTTTTT
>.|TRBV5-6|TRBJ1-6|TRBD1
CASSQTGGSNSPLHF
TGTGCCAGCAGCCAGACAGGGGGTAGTAATTCACCCCTCCACTTT
>.|TRBV10-3|TRBJ1-5|.
CAIGPRGGAQPQHF
TGTGCCATCGGCCCGAGGGGGGGCGCACAGCCCCAGCATTTT
>.|TRBV6-5|TRBJ1-3|TRBD1
CASSRTGGKNTIYF
TGTGCCAGCAGCCGGACAGGGGGCAAGAACACCATATATTTT
>once|TRBV6-2/TRBV6-3|TRBJ2-1|TRBD1
CASSYSGTANNEQFF
TGTGCCAGCAGTTACTCCGGGACAGCCAACAATGAGCAGTTCTTC
>.|TRBV3-1/TRBV3-2|TRBJ1-5|.
CASSLGTENQPQHF
TGTGCCAGCAGCCTCGGGACTGAAAATCAGCCCCAGCATTTT
>.|TRBV7-8|TRBJ1-1|.
CASSEGGNTEAFF
TGTGCCAGCAGCGAAGGGGGGAACACTGAAGCTTTCTTT
>.|TRBV11-2|TRBJ1-1|.
CASSSTGKNTEAFF
TGTGCCAGCAGCTCTACAGGGAAGAACACTGAAGCTTTCTTT
>.|TRBV5-1|TRBJ1-1|.
CASSLAGANTEAFF
TGCGCCAGCAGCTTGGCCGGAGCCAACACTGAAGCTTTCTTT
>.|TRBV4-3|TRBJ1-1|.
CASSQDSRGSNTEAFF
TGCGCCAGCAGCCAAGATAGCCGGGGATCGAACACTGAAGCTTTCTTT
>.|TRBV10-2|TRBJ2-5|.
CASSEASKETQYF
TGCGCCAGCAGTGAAGCCTCGAAGGAGACCCAGTACTTC
>few|TRBV4-1|TRBJ2-7|TRBD1
CASSQPGTGGYEQYF
TGCGCCAGCAGCCAGCCCGGGACAGGGGGCTACGAGCAGTACTTC
>.|TRBV2|TRBJ2-2|TRBD2
CASSQRGRAGELFF
TGTGCCAGCAGCCAACGGGGGAGGGCCGGGGAGCTGTTTTTT
>.|TRBV3-1/TRBV3-2|TRBJ2-5|.
CASKSPTVQETQYF
TGTGCCAGCAAGTCGCCCACAGTCCAAGAGACCCAGTACTTC
>.|TRBV4-1|TRBJ1-4|TRBD1
CASSPPLGTGIEKLFF
TGCGCCAGCAGCCCCCCTCTCGGGACAGGGATTGAAAAACTGTTTTTT
>.|TRBV3-1/TRBV3-2|TRBJ2-2|.
CASSLNTGELFF
TGTGCCAGCAGCTTAAACACCGGGGAGCTGTTTTTT
>.|TRBV10-2|TRBJ2-3|.
CASEGGGSTDTQYF
TGCGCCAGCGAAGGCGGGGGCAGCACAGATACGCAGTATTTT
>.|TRBV11-2|TRBJ2-7|.
CASSVTDRYEQYF
TGTGCCAGCAGCGTTACAGACCGCTACGAGCAGTACTTC
>.|TRBV6-2/TRBV6-3|TRBJ2-6|.
CASSYSVQAILSGANVLTF
TGTGCCAGCAGCTACTCGGTCCAGGCTATCCTCTCTGGGGCCAACGTCCTGACTTTC
>once|TRBV6-5|TRBJ2-7|TRBD1
CASRQGAGEQYF
TGTGCCAGCAGGCAGGGGGCGGGCGAGCAGTACTTC
>.|TRBV28|TRBJ2-7|.
CASRAPGEQYF
TGTGCCAGCAGGGCCCCGGGCGAGCAGTACTTC
>.|TRBV3-1/TRBV3-2|TRBJ1-1|.
CASSQEIGHGAFF
TGTGCCAGCAGCCAAGAGATAGGACATGGAGCTTTCTTT
>once|TRBV6-2/TRBV6-3|TRBJ2-3|TRBD2
CASSRTSGGAGTDTQYF
TGTGCCAGCAGCCGCACTAGCGGGGGGGCCGGCACAGATACGCAGTATTTT
>.|TRBV7-9|TRBJ2-7|.
CASSAGQYYEQYF
TGTGCCAGCAGCGCTGGACAGTACTACGAGCAGTACTTC